The source of this T cell receptor (beta chain) is a study of shared clonotypes between healthy human individuals. TCRdb's copy holds only in-frame clones and misses some; the assay was immunoSEQ multiplex PCR. Among around 2.3 million clones listed, 90% to 96% were seen once. Study results and limitations: Blood was the sole source, and tissue repertoires probably differ.

This CDR3 has 14 amino acids. Germline lookup yields CDR1 LNHDA and CDR2 SQIVND (reference sequence). Losses at the gene ends were 4 bases for V and 4 bases for J; bases not matched to a gene: 4. About this clone itself: Its specificity is unknown.

Material for sequencing was naive CD4+ T cells sorted from blood. The sample's subset: CD45RA+ positively selected. The chain carries TRBV19 and TRBJ2-3; 8 positions agree with TRBD1. The source of this sequence is a young man in good health. The CDR3 DNA follows: TGTGCCAGTAGTACGACAGGGGCCGCAGATACGCAGTATTTT. It yields the protein CASSTTGAADTQYF.